The 19 T cell receptor beta chains reported below all come from one sample, sequenced in a study of cytomegalovirus exposure and HLA in healthy donors. Method: immunoSEQ multiplex PCR; TCRdb's copy keeps in-frame clones and lacks some. The sample shows roughly 68,000 clones, more than 85% of them seen only once. Material for sequencing was PBMCs. The source of these receptors is a woman between 18 and 29 years old in good health and CMV-seronegative.

This sequence joins TRBV4-1 and TRBJ1-2; D gene uncertain. The CDR3 runs to 18 residues. Trimming left V 3 bases short and J 0 bases short, with 20 bases between. The V gene's germline CDR1 is MGHRA and CDR2 YSYEKL. CDR3 bases: TGCGCCAGCAGCCACTCTTTACCCCGGGGAGGGACTAACTATGGCTACACCTTC. The encoded protein is CASSHSLPRGGTNYGYTF.

The gene calls are TRBV11-2 and TRBJ2-1; no firm D call. The CDR3 consists of 14 residues. Germline CDR1 is SGHAT and CDR2 is FQNNGV. V gave up 2 bases and J gave up 6 bases, with 11 bases separating them. The CDR3 nucleotides are TGTGCCAGCAGCTTAACTCTCGAGCGCAATGAGCAGTTCTTC. It translates to CASSLTLERNEQFF.

The chain joins TRBV9 to TRBJ1-1, with 8 bases that match TRBD1. There are 16 residues in the CDR3. Germline V gene lookup returns CDR1 SGDLS and CDR2 YYNGEE. The ends lost 3 bases at V and 1 base at J; junction bases unmatched: 8. CDR3 protein: CASSGGFGTGNTEAFF. CDR3 coding DNA: TGTGCCAGCAGCGGAGGATTTGGGACAGGGAACACTGAAGCTTTCTTT.

The rearrangement uses TRBV7-2 and TRBJ1-5; 9 nucleotides match TRBD1. The CDR3 length is 16 residues. Per germline, CDR1 SGHTA and CDR2 FQGNSA. V gave up 1 base and J gave up 2 bases; unmatched junction bases: 3. In DNA, the CDR3 is TGTGCCAGCAGCTTAGTGGGACAGGGTGGCAATCAGCCCCAGCATTTT. This sequence encodes CASSLVGQGGNQPQHF.

V gene TRBV18 combines with J gene TRBJ2-2, with 8 bases aligning to TRBD2. J gave up 5 bases and V 3 bases, and 5 bases lay outside the gene matches. Germline V gives CDR1 KGHSH, CDR2 LQKENI. There are 15 residues in the CDR3. CDR3 DNA: TGTGCCAGCTCACCGGTTTCTAGCGGGACCGGGGAGCTGTTTTTT. Its translation is CASSPVSSGTGELFF. The whole variable domain, filled in from reference TRBV18 and TRBJ2-2, reads NAGVMQNPRHLVRRRGQEARLRCSPMKGHSHVYWYRQLPEEGLKFMVYLQKENIIDESGMPKERFSAEFPKEGPSILRIQQVVRGDSAAYFCASSPVSSGTGELFFGEGSRLTVL.

V is TRBV10-3 and J is TRBJ1-4; 9 nucleotides agree with TRBD1. V trimming: 3 bases; J trimming: 5 bases; junction bases outside the gene matches: 13. Germline V gene sequence: CDR1 ENHRY, CDR2 SYGVKD. This CDR3 region has 18 residues. The CDR3 sequence is CAISDQFRDRDRNEKLFF. CDR3 DNA sequence: TGTGCCATCAGTGACCAATTCCGGGACAGGGATCGGAATGAAAAACTGTTTTTT.

This sequence joins TRBV30 and TRBJ1-2; 12 positions match TRBD1. The V gene end was trimmed by 7 bases and the J gene end by 7 bases; junction bases not matched to a gene: 4. The germline CDR1 and CDR2 sequences are GTSNPN and SVGIG (reference sequence). This CDR3 region has 12 residues. CDR3 DNA sequence: TGTGCCTTCCGGGACAGGGGGCCTGGCTACACCTTC. This gives the protein CAFRDRGPGYTF.

Concerning this clone itself: The sample carries other DNA sequences with the same CDR3. This sequence joins TRBV5-1 and TRBJ2-7; tentatively, D is TRBD1 (6 bases). From germline, CDR1 is SGHRS and CDR2 YFSETQ. V dropped 0 bases and J dropped 0 bases, with 10 bases sitting between them. The CDR3 loop spans 15 amino acids. CDR3 amino acids: CASSLVRDNSYEQYF. CDR3 DNA: TGCGCCAGCAGCTTGGTCCGGGACAACTCCTACGAGCAGTACTTC.

V usage is TRBV9 and J usage is TRBJ1-6; TRBD1 agrees at 7 bases. Trimming at V came to 4 bases and at J to 8 bases, leaving 6 bases not matched to a gene. This CDR3 is built from 14 residues. The V gene's germline CDR1 is SGDLS and CDR2 YYNGEE. CDR3 nucleotides: TGTGCCAGCAGCCCACGACAGGGATATTCACCCCTCCACTTT. This translates into CASSPRQGYSPLHF.

In the case of this clone: This specimen includes other DNA sequences encoding the same CDR3. This chain connects TRBV6-5 to TRBJ2-7; maybe TRBD2 (6 bases). Germline CDR1 is MNHEY and CDR2 is SVGAGI. The CDR3 contains 14 residues. V lost 6 bases to trimming and J lost 0 bases, with 12 bases between them. The CDR3 reads CASSPRRGSYEQYF. Written as DNA, the CDR3 is TGTGCCAGCAGCCCCCGGAGGGGCTCCTACGAGCAGTACTTC.

V usage is TRBV27 and J usage is TRBJ2-5; TRBD2 agrees at 13 bases. The CDR3 sequence is 16 residues long. The germline V gene has CDR1 MNHEY and CDR2 SMNVEV (reference sequence). Trimming removed 6 bases from V and 4 bases from J; junction bases left unmatched: 8. Here the CDR3 DNA reads TGTGCCAGCAGAGGGACTAGCGGGATCGGAAGAGAGACCCAGTACTTC. The encoded protein is CASRGTSGIGRETQYF.

This chain connects TRBV11-2 to TRBJ2-1, with a possible D match to TRBD2 (5 bases). Trimming pared 2 bases from V and 0 bases from J, leaving 8 bases between. The germline V gene has CDR1 SGHAT and CDR2 FQNNGV. The CDR3 is made up of 15 amino acids. The CDR3 DNA is TGTGCCAGCAGCTTAATAGGGAGCTCCTACAATGAGCAGTTCTTC. This translates into CASSLIGSSYNEQFF.

This chain joins TRBV12-5 and TRBJ1-5; the match to TRBD1 covers 7 bases. Germline assignment: CDR1 LGHNT and CDR2 FRNRAP. This CDR3 is built from 16 residues. Trimming removed 3 bases from V and 0 bases from J; junction bases left unmatched: 5. This CDR3 is CASGLTGARSNQPQHF. The CDR3 bases are TGTGCTAGTGGTTTAACAGGGGCGCGTAGCAATCAGCCCCAGCATTTT.

The gene calls are TRBV27 and TRBJ1-4; D gene ambiguous. Trimming left V 5 bases short and J 7 bases short, with 8 bases between. The CDR3 runs to 12 residues. From germline, CDR1 is MNHEY and CDR2 SMNVEV (reference sequence). The CDR3 region has the DNA TGTGCCAGCAGTCCCCGGGGTGAAAAACTGTTTTTT. Its translation is CASSPRGEKLFF.

The J gene is TRBJ1-1, the V gene TRBV6-5; no definite D call. Between the trimmed V and J ends, which lost 7 bases and 3 bases, there was a span of 18 bases. CDR3 size: 15 residues. Germline lookup yields CDR1 MNHEY and CDR2 SVGAGI. CDR3 sequence (DNA): TGTGCCAGCACCCGCGGCGGGCTTTCGGACACTGAAGCTTTCTTT. It yields the protein CASTRGGLSDTEAFF.

The genes are TRBV4-1 and TRBJ1-2; D perhaps matches TRBD1 (6 bases). The CDR3 loop spans 14 amino acids. Between the trimmed V and J ends, which lost 1 base and 8 bases, there was a span of 14 bases. Germline lookup yields CDR1 MGHRA and CDR2 YSYEKL. Here the CDR3 reads CASSQADRTDGYTF. The CDR3 coding sequence is TGCGCCAGCAGCCAAGCCGACCGGACAGACGGCTACACCTTC.

V usage is TRBV15 and J usage is TRBJ1-5; D not certain. CDR1 is LNHNV, CDR2 YYDKDF, per germline (reference sequence). The V and J ends lost 5 bases and 6 bases respectively, with 8 bases between them. The CDR3 contains 12 residues. The CDR3 coding sequence is TGTGCCACCAGCCGACATGGTCAGCCCCAGCATTTT. The encoded protein is CATSRHGQPQHF.

The chain links TRBV5-1 to TRBJ1-6; 8 bases are a match to TRBD1. This CDR3 is built from 14 residues. Germline lookup yields CDR1 SGHRS and CDR2 YFSETQ. V lost 7 bases to trimming and J lost 7 bases; unmatched junction nucleotides: 7. CDR3 sequence (DNA): TGCGCCAGCTCAAGGACAGGGCGAAATTCACCCCTCCACTTT. This codes for CASSRTGRNSPLHF.

This chain connects TRBV27 to TRBJ1-1, with D perhaps TRBD1 (6 bases). Deletions cut 3 bases from V and 6 bases from J, with 11 bases between. Per germline, CDR1 MNHEY and CDR2 SMNVEV (reference sequence). This CDR3 spans 13 amino acids. The CDR3 region is CASSFRGLAEAFF. The CDR3 coding sequence is TGTGCCAGCAGTTTCAGGGGTCTCGCTGAAGCTTTCTTT.